These T cell receptor beta chains were read from a single sample in a study. TCRdb reprocessed the 5' RACE reads with MiXCR, giving one entry per CDR3 protein. Its listing shows 70 to 100 distinct CDR3 sequences. The sample taken for sequencing was total memory T cells from blood PBMCs. Receptors were obtained from a male donor with HIV. Each CDR3 is given with its conserved first and last residue. A D gene is named only where the DNA matches it firmly. The size entry is marked missing in some rows and otherwise reads once, few, many or a size class.

clone size,V gene,J gene,D gene,CDR3 protein,CDR3 DNA
NA,TRBV18,TRBJ2-3,NA,CASSPRGDTQYF,TGTGCCAGCTCACCCCGCGGAGATACGCAGTATTTT
few,TRBV10-3,TRBJ1-3,NA,CAISESENLSGNTIYF,TGTGCCATCAGTGAGTCGGAGAACCTTTCTGGAAACACCATATATTTT
NA,TRBV28,TRBJ1-6,NA,CASSFGQLGRSPLHF,TGTGCCAGCAGTTTCGGGCAGCTGGGACGCTCACCCCTCCACTTT
hyperexpanded,TRBV6-1,TRBJ1-1,TRBD1,CASERDRGNTEAFF,TGTGCCAGCGAACGGGACAGGGGGAACACTGAAGCTTTCTTT
NA,TRBV30,TRBJ2-7,TRBD2,CAWRFGLAGVGDEQYF,TGTGCCTGGAGGTTCGGCCTGGCGGGAGTAGGGGACGAGCAGTACTTC
few,TRBV20-1,TRBJ2-1,NA,CSARDTSEQGQFF,TGCAGTGCTAGGGACACATCCGAGCAGGGGCAGTTCTTC
NA,TRBV10-3,TRBJ1-1,NA,CAIRGAINTEAFF,TGTGCCATCAGGGGAGCCATAAACACTGAAGCTTTCTTT
NA,TRBV7-8,TRBJ1-2,NA,CASSLYLLYGYTF,TGTGCCAGCAGCTTATATCTCCTCTATGGCTACACCTTC
NA,TRBV4-2,TRBJ2-1,NA,CASSLHNRPNEQFF,TGTGCCAGCAGCCTCCATAACAGGCCCAATGAGCAGTTCTTC
NA,TRBV20-1,TRBJ1-1,NA,CSARDPRGTEAFF,TGCAGTGCTAGAGATCCCAGGGGCACTGAAGCTTTCTTT
few,TRBV11-2,TRBJ2-7,TRBD2,CASSLLLAGVGHEQYF,TGTGCCAGCAGCTTGTTACTAGCGGGAGTAGGCCACGAGCAGTACTTC
once,TRBV15,TRBJ1-3,NA,CATSRDRGSGNTIYF,TGTGCCACCAGCAGAGACCGGGGCTCTGGAAACACCATATATTTT
NA,TRBV15,TRBJ1-5,NA,CATSRGPSNQPQHF,TGTGCCACCAGCAGGGGACCAAGCAATCAGCCCCAGCATTTT
few,TRBV4-1,TRBJ2-7,TRBD2,CASSQVSGLAGEQYF,TGCGCCAGCAGCCAAGTTTCGGGACTAGCGGGCGAGCAGTACTTC
NA,TRBV6-1,TRBJ1-1,NA,CASSNHRPPEAFF,TGTGCCAGCAGTAATCACAGGCCCCCAGAAGCTTTCTTT
few,TRBV6-4,TRBJ2-2,TRBD1,CASSASRAGGVLFF,TGTGCCAGCAGTGCCTCACGGGCAGGGGGCGTGCTGTTTTTT
few,TRBV7-3,TRBJ2-2,NA,CASSLTTAQTGELFF,TGTGCCAGCAGCTTAACGACAGCACAAACCGGGGAGCTGTTTTTT
NA,TRBV11-3,TRBJ2-3,NA,CASSALPWDTQYF,TGTGCCAGCAGCGCCCTCCCGTGGGATACGCAGTATTTT
few,TRBV2,TRBJ2-1,NA,CASSQQGPKGNEQFF,TGTGCCAGCAGTCAACAGGGACCCAAGGGGAATGAGCAGTTCTTC
NA,TRBV15,TRBJ1-2,NA,CATSRVDGYGYTF,TGTGCCACCAGCAGAGTGGATGGGTATGGCTACACCTTC
NA,TRBV6-1,TRBJ1-2,TRBD1,CASSPAGGNYGYTF,TGTGCCAGCAGTCCCGCAGGGGGGAACTATGGCTACACCTTC
NA,TRBV6-1,TRBJ1-2,NA,CASSEARGAGYTF,TGTGCCAGCAGTGAAGCGCGGGGGGCCGGCTACACCTTC
few,TRBV6-2/TRBV6-3,TRBJ1-1,NA,CASSYGGASEAFF,TGTGCCAGCAGTTACGGGGGCGCATCTGAAGCTTTCTTT
NA,TRBV6-5,TRBJ1-2,NA,CASSYYSGSFNYGYTF,TGTGCCAGCAGTTACTATTCGGGCAGCTTTAACTATGGCTACACCTTC
few,TRBV11-2,TRBJ2-1,NA,CASSLNPVRNEQFF,TGTGCCAGCAGCTTGAACCCAGTTCGCAATGAGCAGTTCTTC
few,TRBV30,TRBJ2-2,NA,CAWRETGNTGELFF,TGTGCCTGGAGGGAAACAGGGAACACCGGGGAGCTGTTTTTT
few,TRBV20-1,TRBJ2-1,TRBD2,CSARLPGLAESSYNEQFF,TGCAGTGCTAGACTACCGGGACTAGCGGAGAGCTCCTACAATGAGCAGTTCTTC
NA,TRBV15,TRBJ1-2,NA,CATSLDRNYGYTF,TGTGCCACCAGCCTCGACAGAAACTATGGCTACACCTTC
NA,TRBV5-1,TRBJ1-1,NA,CASSLAGLMNTEAFF,TGCGCCAGCAGCTTGGCAGGCCTTATGAACACTGAAGCTTTCTTT
NA,TRBV7-3,TRBJ2-1,NA,CASSIHNRPNEQFF,TGTGCCAGCAGCATCCATAACAGGCCCAATGAGCAGTTCTTC
few,TRBV6-1,TRBJ1-5,NA,CASSHDSLNQPQHF,TGTGCCAGCAGCCATGACAGCCTGAATCAGCCCCAGCATTTT
NA,TRBV12-3/TRBV12-4,TRBJ2-7,TRBD2,CASSSTSAYEQYF,TGTGCCAGCAGTTCGACTAGCGCCTACGAGCAGTACTTC
few,TRBV10-1,TRBJ1-1,NA,CASSDQGPPIEAFF,TGCGCCAGCAGTGATCAGGGGCCGCCGATTGAAGCTTTCTTT
NA,TRBV28,TRBJ1-5,NA,CASNPGGVSQPQHF,TGTGCCAGCAACCCAGGAGGGGTAAGTCAGCCCCAGCATTTT
NA,TRBV20-1,TRBJ2-3,NA,CSASGTSTDTQYF,TGCAGTGCTAGCGGAACTAGCACAGATACGCAGTATTTT
few,TRBV5-4,TRBJ2-7,NA,CASRRETDEQYF,TGTGCCAGCAGACGTGAGACTGACGAGCAGTACTTC
NA,TRBV7-8,TRBJ2-5,TRBD2,CASSLVLAVQETQYF,TGTGCCAGCAGCTTAGTCCTAGCGGTGCAAGAGACCCAGTACTTC
NA,TRBV5-1,TRBJ1-2,NA,CASSLYLMTEINYGYTF,TGCGCCAGCAGCTTATATCTTATGACAGAGATTAACTATGGCTACACCTTC